This is a list of T cell receptor beta chains from one sample in a study of beta chain features in type 1 diabetes. This table comes from immunoSEQ multiplex PCR, and its TCRdb copy is limited to in-frame clones, with some not included. This table has 400,000 or so clones, around 13% appearing once. The sample comprised naive CD4+ T cells from blood. These TCRs come from a woman under 30 with type 1 diabetes. CDR3s include the opening cysteine and the closing phenylalanine or tryptophan. D genes are given only for firm matches. The listing skips clone size in some rows; elsewhere it reads once, few, many or a size class.

V gene: TRBV6-5
D gene: TRBD2
clone size: few
J gene: TRBJ2-3
CDR3 DNA: TGTGCCAGCAAGATAGCGGGGGCAGATACGCAGTATTTT
CDR3 protein: CASKIAGADTQYF

V gene: TRBV18
D gene: -
clone size: few
J gene: TRBJ1-5
CDR3 DNA: TGTGCCAGCTCCCGGCTGGAGAATCAGCCCCAGCATTTT
CDR3 protein: CASSRLENQPQHF

V gene: TRBV11-2
D gene: TRBD1
clone size: -
J gene: TRBJ1-2
CDR3 DNA: TGTGCCAGCAGCCTCACAGGGGGAGATGGCTACACCTTC
CDR3 protein: CASSLTGGDGYTF

V gene: TRBV5-1
D gene: -
clone size: few
J gene: TRBJ2-3
CDR3 DNA: TGCGCCAGCAGGGGAGGACCTAGCACAGATACGCAGTATTTT
CDR3 protein: CASRGGPSTDTQYF

V gene: TRBV6-5
D gene: -
clone size: -
J gene: TRBJ2-7
CDR3 DNA: TGTGCCAGCAGTTACACAGGACAGAGCCTCTACGAGCAGTACTTC
CDR3 protein: CASSYTGQSLYEQYF

V gene: TRBV9
D gene: -
clone size: -
J gene: TRBJ1-2
CDR3 DNA: TGTGCCAGCAGCGTAGCCTCCGTTCTTCCCTATGGCTACACCTTC
CDR3 protein: CASSVASVLPYGYTF

V gene: TRBV5-6
D gene: TRBD1
clone size: -
J gene: TRBJ1-2
CDR3 DNA: TGTGCCAGCAGCGGCCGGGACAGGGGAACCTATGGCTACACCTTC
CDR3 protein: CASSGRDRGTYGYTF

V gene: TRBV6-5
D gene: -
clone size: few
J gene: TRBJ2-5
CDR3 DNA: TGTGCCAGCAGTTATACTACAGGGAGCCACGAGACCCAGTACTTC
CDR3 protein: CASSYTTGSHETQYF

V gene: TRBV27
D gene: TRBD1
clone size: -
J gene: TRBJ2-7
CDR3 DNA: TGTGCCAGCAGTCCTCCCCCCGGGACAGGGGGTGAGCAGTACTTC
CDR3 protein: CASSPPPGTGGEQYF

V gene: TRBV6-5
D gene: -
clone size: -
J gene: TRBJ2-5
CDR3 DNA: TGTGCCAGCAGTTACGGCGGAGCACAAGAGACCCAGTACTTC
CDR3 protein: CASSYGGAQETQYF

V gene: TRBV29-1
D gene: TRBD2
clone size: -
J gene: TRBJ2-7
CDR3 DNA: TGCAGCGTTTTGCAGCGGCTAGCGGACTACGAGCAGTACTTC
CDR3 protein: CSVLQRLADYEQYF

V gene: TRBV7-3
D gene: -
clone size: -
J gene: TRBJ2-3
CDR3 DNA: TGTGCCAGCAGCTTAGGACGGGGCGGGGGCACAGATACGCAGTATTTT
CDR3 protein: CASSLGRGGGTDTQYF

V gene: TRBV28
D gene: -
clone size: -
J gene: TRBJ2-4
CDR3 DNA: TGTGCCAGCAGTTTCAGGGACATTCAGTACTTC
CDR3 protein: CASSFRDIQYF

V gene: TRBV5-1
D gene: TRBD1
clone size: few
J gene: TRBJ2-1
CDR3 DNA: TGCGCCAGCAGCTACCGGACAGGGATCTACAATGAGCAGTTCTTC
CDR3 protein: CASSYRTGIYNEQFF

V gene: TRBV18
D gene: TRBD2
clone size: -
J gene: TRBJ2-1
CDR3 DNA: TGTGCCAGCAGGGACAGTACCCGGACTAGCGGGTACAATGAGCAGTTCTTC
CDR3 protein: CASRDSTRTSGYNEQFF

V gene: TRBV6-5
D gene: TRBD1
clone size: few
J gene: TRBJ2-7
CDR3 DNA: TGTGCCAGCAGTTTAGGACAGGGGCTGGGGGAGCAGTACTTC
CDR3 protein: CASSLGQGLGEQYF

V gene: TRBV11-2
D gene: TRBD1
clone size: few
J gene: TRBJ2-3
CDR3 DNA: TGTGCCAGCGGGTGGACCGGGACAGGTGGTATAGATACGCAGTATTTT
CDR3 protein: CASGWTGTGGIDTQYF

V gene: TRBV18
D gene: -
clone size: few
J gene: TRBJ1-6
CDR3 DNA: TGTGCCAGCTCACCGCCGGATTCACCCCTCCACTTT
CDR3 protein: CASSPPDSPLHF

V gene: TRBV9
D gene: -
clone size: few
J gene: TRBJ2-1
CDR3 DNA: TGTGCCAGCAGCGCCCTAGGGGGAGAGCAGTTCTTC
CDR3 protein: CASSALGGEQFF

V gene: TRBV6-1
D gene: TRBD2
clone size: -
J gene: TRBJ2-1
CDR3 DNA: TGTGCCAGCAGTGAATCGATCGGACTAGGTTACAATGAGCAGTTCTTC
CDR3 protein: CASSESIGLGYNEQFF

V gene: TRBV7-9
D gene: -
clone size: few
J gene: TRBJ1-4
CDR3 DNA: TGTGCCAGCAGCCCCCCGACAGGTGAAAAACTGTTTTTT
CDR3 protein: CASSPPTGEKLFF

V gene: TRBV10-3
D gene: TRBD2
clone size: -
J gene: TRBJ2-5
CDR3 DNA: TGTGCCATCAGCCTAAGCGGGGGCCGCCGCCAAGAGACCCAGTACTTC
CDR3 protein: CAISLSGGRRQETQYF

V gene: TRBV9
D gene: TRBD2
clone size: -
J gene: TRBJ2-6
CDR3 DNA: TGTGCCAGCAGCGTAGCCGGGACTAGCTTGTCGGGGGCCAACGTCCTGACTTTC
CDR3 protein: CASSVAGTSLSGANVLTF

V gene: TRBV7-8
D gene: -
clone size: few
J gene: TRBJ2-5
CDR3 DNA: TGTGCCAGCAGCCCCACCCGACTAGGAGAGACCCAGTACTTC
CDR3 protein: CASSPTRLGETQYF

V gene: TRBV7-2
D gene: TRBD1
clone size: -
J gene: TRBJ1-1
CDR3 DNA: TGTGCCAGCAGTCCACAGGGGAGCACTGAAGCTTTCTTT
CDR3 protein: CASSPQGSTEAFF

V gene: TRBV6-6
D gene: -
clone size: -
J gene: TRBJ1-1
CDR3 DNA: TGTGCCAGCAGAGACAGTCAAGCTTTCTTT
CDR3 protein: CASRDSQAFF

V gene: TRBV5-1
D gene: -
clone size: few
J gene: TRBJ1-1
CDR3 DNA: TGCGCCAGCAGCTCAGGGGTGGACACTGAAGCTTTCTTT
CDR3 protein: CASSSGVDTEAFF